The source of this T cell receptor (beta chain) is a study of technical replicates of blood from a few donors. CDR1 and CDR2 from the germline V gene are SNHLY and FYNNEI. The V gene lost 3 bases and the J gene lost 3 bases, with 16 bases spanning the gap. CDR3 length equals 16 residues. The data were produced by immunoSEQ multiplex PCR, yet TCRdb's version contains in-frame clones alone and is incomplete. The top ten hold roughly 5% of the sample, which has roughly 59,000 clones, about 90% seen once. Sequencing was done on a sample of PBMCs. This TCR was sampled from a human donor in good health. Some clones in this sample may be carry-over from other donors' samples. The chain employs TRBV2 and TRBJ2-3; tentative D call: TRBD2 (5 bases). CDR3 in DNA: TGTGCCAGCAGTGAGACGAGGGCCGACCTTACAGATACGCAGTATTTT. Translation: CASSETRADLTDTQYF. Variable domain in full (rest from reference TRBV2 and TRBJ2-3): EPEVTQTPSHQVTQMGQEVILRCVPISNHLYFYWYRQILGQKVEFLVSFYNNEISEKSEIFDDQFSVERPDGSNFTLKIRSTKLEDSAMYFCASSETRADLTDTQYFGPGTRLTVL.